A selection of T cell receptor beta chains follows, all from one sample in a study of cytomegalovirus exposure and HLA in healthy donors. The protocol was immunoSEQ multiplex PCR, while the TCRdb copy is restricted to in-frame clones and leaves out a portion. This table has under 150,000 clones, approximately 88% appearing once. Source material: PBMCs. The receptors stem from a woman in her late teens or twenties in good health and CMV-seropositive. Each CDR3 is given with its conserved first and last residue. The D gene is left open where the match is weak. Clone size is not always given. Where it is, it says once, few, many or a class for expanded clones.

length: 16
D: TRBD1
V: TRBV18
size: .
J: TRBJ2-7
CDR3: CASSPLGTGGFYEQYF
DNA: TGTGCCAGCTCACCTCTCGGGACAGGGGGCTTCTACGAGCAGTACTTC

length: 16
D: TRBD1
V: TRBV19
size: .
J: TRBJ1-2
CDR3: CASTPSGTGAFYGYTF
DNA: TGTGCCAGTACCCCCTCCGGGACAGGGGCCTTCTATGGCTACACCTTC

length: 13
D: TRBD1
V: TRBV2
size: .
J: TRBJ2-7
CDR3: CASSQGQGYEQYF
DNA: TGTGCCAGCAGCCAGGGACAGGGATACGAGCAGTACTTC

length: 17
D: TRBD1
V: TRBV4-3
size: .
J: TRBJ2-7
CDR3: CASSQDGPGQVPYEQYF
DNA: TGCGCCAGCAGCCAAGATGGGCCGGGACAGGTCCCCTACGAGCAGTACTTC

length: 13
D: .
V: TRBV27
size: .
J: TRBJ2-7
CDR3: CASSSTGVYEQYF
DNA: TGTGCCAGCAGTTCCACCGGAGTCTACGAGCAGTACTTC

length: 15
D: TRBD2
V: TRBV7-9
size: .
J: TRBJ2-7
CDR3: CASRSLAGPPYEQYF
DNA: TGTGCCAGCAGGTCACTAGCGGGACCCCCCTACGAGCAGTACTTC

length: 15
D: TRBD1
V: TRBV5-5
size: .
J: TRBJ1-2
CDR3: CASSLAGGDYYGYTF
DNA: TGTGCCAGCAGCTTGGCAGGGGGTGACTACTATGGCTACACCTTC

length: 13
D: .
V: TRBV5-6
size: .
J: TRBJ1-1
CDR3: CASSFGQGPEAFF
DNA: TGTGCCAGCAGCTTCGGGCAGGGGCCTGAAGCTTTCTTT

length: 14
D: TRBD1
V: TRBV2
size: .
J: TRBJ1-2
CDR3: CASGVGQGTYGYTF
DNA: TGTGCCAGCGGGGTGGGACAGGGTACTTACGGCTACACCTTC

length: 14
D: TRBD1
V: TRBV6-5
size: .
J: TRBJ2-7
CDR3: CASSLDRGLNEQYF
DNA: TGTGCCAGCAGTCTTGACAGGGGTCTAAACGAGCAGTACTTC

length: 13
D: TRBD1
V: TRBV25-1
size: .
J: TRBJ1-2
CDR3: CASWSDREYGYTF
DNA: TGTGCCAGCTGGTCCGACAGGGAATATGGCTACACCTTC

length: 12
D: .
V: TRBV19
size: .
J: TRBJ2-7
CDR3: CASSIQGSEQYF
DNA: TGTGCCAGTAGTATTCAGGGGAGCGAGCAGTACTTC

length: 12
D: .
V: TRBV28
size: .
J: TRBJ1-5
CDR3: CASASNVQPQHF
DNA: TGTGCCAGCGCGAGTAACGTTCAGCCCCAGCATTTT

length: 14
D: .
V: TRBV19
size: .
J: TRBJ2-7
CDR3: CASSSVGRSYEQYF
DNA: TGTGCCAGTAGTAGCGTCGGCAGGTCCTACGAGCAGTACTTC

length: 14
D: .
V: TRBV5-6
size: .
J: TRBJ1-2
CDR3: CASSVGDTNYGYTF
DNA: TGTGCCAGCAGCGTCGGGGACACTAACTATGGCTACACCTTC

length: 11
D: .
V: TRBV7-6
size: .
J: TRBJ2-1
CDR3: CASSSSREQFF
DNA: TGTGCCAGCAGCTCGTCGCGTGAGCAGTTCTTC

length: 13
D: .
V: TRBV7-9
size: .
J: TRBJ1-2
CDR3: CASSVSGLGGYTF
DNA: TGTGCCAGCAGTGTTTCTGGTCTCGGGGGCTACACCTTC

length: 13
D: .
V: TRBV5-6
size: .
J: TRBJ1-2
CDR3: CASSRQASYGYTF
DNA: TGTGCCAGCAGCCGACAGGCCTCCTATGGCTACACCTTC

length: 15
D: TRBD2
V: TRBV5-1
size: .
J: TRBJ2-3
CDR3: CASSATSFLTDTQYF
DNA: TGCGCCAGCAGCGCGACTAGCTTCCTCACAGATACGCAGTATTTT

length: 19
D: TRBD1
V: TRBV6-1
size: .
J: TRBJ2-2
CDR3: CASSETTGTGTRDTGELFF
DNA: TGTGCCAGCAGCGAAACCACCGGGACAGGGACTCGGGACACCGGGGAGCTGTTTTTT

length: 15
D: .
V: TRBV9
size: .
J: TRBJ2-7
CDR3: CASSPSGQGGYEQYF
DNA: TGTGCCAGCAGCCCCTCCGGGCAGGGAGGATACGAGCAGTACTTC

length: 15
D: TRBD1
V: TRBV4-3
size: .
J: TRBJ1-4
CDR3: CASSHTGTGGEKLFF
DNA: TGCGCCAGCAGCCACACCGGGACAGGGGGGGAAAAACTGTTTTTT

length: 14
D: .
V: TRBV5-1
size: .
J: TRBJ1-1
CDR3: CASSLRYSNTEAFF
DNA: TGCGCCAGCAGCTTGAGGTACAGTAACACTGAAGCTTTCTTT

length: 17
D: TRBD1
V: TRBV4-3
size: .
J: TRBJ2-5
CDR3: CASSQVGAGQAQETQYF
DNA: TGCGCCAGCAGCCAAGTGGGGGCAGGACAGGCCCAAGAGACCCAGTACTTC

length: 16
D: .
V: TRBV15
size: .
J: TRBJ2-2
CDR3: CATSRVADTNTGELFF
DNA: TGTGCCACCAGCAGAGTGGCGGATACGAACACCGGGGAGCTGTTTTTT

length: 15
D: TRBD2
V: TRBV5-1
size: .
J: TRBJ2-3
CDR3: CASSPRTSGTDTQYF
DNA: TGCGCCAGCAGCCCCCGGACTAGCGGGACAGATACGCAGTATTTT

length: 14
D: .
V: TRBV6-1
size: .
J: TRBJ1-5
CDR3: CASRLSVSNQPQHF
DNA: TGTGCCAGCAGGCTAAGTGTTAGCAATCAGCCCCAGCATTTT

length: 14
D: .
V: TRBV5-1
size: .
J: TRBJ2-7
CDR3: CASKGPSSAYEQYF
DNA: TGCGCCAGCAAGGGGCCTTCGTCCGCCTACGAGCAGTACTTC

length: 16
D: TRBD1
V: TRBV5-1
size: .
J: TRBJ2-7
CDR3: CASSPYGGTGRYEQYF
DNA: TGCGCCAGCAGCCCCTATGGCGGGACAGGGAGATACGAGCAGTACTTC

length: 20
D: .
V: TRBV10-1
size: once
J: TRBJ1-5
CDR3: CASTPPWAGVGVSSNQPQHF
DNA: TGCGCCAGCACCCCTCCGTGGGCAGGGGTCGGGGTGAGTAGCAATCAGCCCCAGCATTTT

length: 15
D: TRBD2
V: TRBV5-1
size: .
J: TRBJ2-3
CDR3: CASSPGLAGEVTQYF
DNA: TGCGCCAGCAGCCCGGGACTAGCGGGAGAGGTTACGCAGTATTTT